Listed here is a single TCR beta chain. This entry belongs to a study of blood T cell repertoires in COVID-19. On the study more broadly: Samples representing acute and convalescent COVID-19 were sourced from the United States, Italy and Spain. T cells, B-cell-depleted T cells, or PBMCs supplied cDNA or gDNA.

In the original analysis: For nucleated cells, counts were estimated from reference gene primer amplification. Clones were read by immunoSEQ multiplex PCR, and TCRdb kept only the in-frame ones, dropping some. D and trimming were read from the DNA, whereas the V and J calls and clone size are those reported in that table. The sample contains under 200,000 clones, about nine tenths of which appear only once. The junction had 2 bases not matched to a gene; V was cut back by 1 base and J by 7 bases. Germline V lookup: CDR1 SGHVS, CDR2 FNYEAQ. The CDR3 totals 14 residues. The chain is built from TRBV7-6 and TRBJ2-1, with 9 positions matching TRBD1. The TCR originated in a woman aged 70 to 79 with acute or convalescent COVID-19. Sample: peripheral blood. For the CDR3, the DNA is TGTGCCAGCAGCTTAGATGGGACAGGGAATGAGCAGTTCTTC. Its protein product is CASSLDGTGNEQFF.